These T cell receptor beta chains were read from a single sample in a study of human T cells and chemical hapten exposure. TCRdb recomputed calls from the RACE reads with MiXCR, one row per CDR3 protein. This sample has around 380,000 distinct CDR3 sequences; 4% to 5.5% occur once, and the top ten carry approximately 2.1%. Sequences were derived from whole blood, sampled in connection with sensitization to the hapten diphenylcyclopropenone (DPC). Source of these receptors: a woman between 45 and 65 years old with alopecia areata. Some clones in this sample may be carry-over from other donors' samples. Both conserved end residues are trimmed from each CDR3. The D gene is left open where the match is weak. Where a row states a size, it is once, few, many or the class of an expanded clone; other rows omit it.

d_gene | j_gene | v_gene | abundance | CDR3aa
. | TRBJ2-5 | TRBV20-1 | many | SASRMGPRETQY
. | TRBJ1-1 | TRBV5-1 | few | ASSPQIAGNTEAF
TRBD2 | TRBJ2-7 | TRBV7-6 | many | ASSPTGGGEQY
. | TRBJ1-2 | TRBV7-9 | many | ASSLAGERSPGYT
. | TRBJ2-2 | TRBV7-8 | many | ASSYRTTNTGELF
TRBD1 | TRBJ2-1 | TRBV29-1 | many | SGGTGPNEQF
. | TRBJ1-2 | TRBV12-3/TRBV12-4 | . | ASSLGLLDGYT
. | TRBJ1-5 | TRBV20-1 | . | SARKGGGNQPQH
. | TRBJ2-5 | TRBV9 | many | ASSGLQETQY
. | TRBJ2-2 | TRBV29-1 | . | SVERVGTGELF
. | TRBJ2-1 | TRBV6-6 | many | ASSYSPLAEQF
. | TRBJ2-3 | TRBV12-3/TRBV12-4 | many | ASSLTMDGNTQY